A single sample is the source of the 2 T cell receptor beta chains below, sequenced in a study of T cell responses to AZD1222 COVID-19 vaccine. Profiling relied on immunoSEQ multiplex PCR, and the TCRdb table lists in-frame clones only, not all of them. The data contain tens of thousands of clones, 85% of them seen just once; the ten biggest clones take up less than 15%. Sequenced here: peripheral blood, sampled on day 0 of AZD1222 vaccination. The receptors here all came from an adult in good health.

CDR3 protein: CASSQQAGTGYGYTF. CDR3 DNA: TGCGCCAGCAGCCAACAAGCCGGGACAGGGTATGGCTACACCTTC. The J gene is TRBJ1-2, the V gene TRBV4-3, with 9 positions matching TRBD1. This CDR3 has 15 residues. With V trimmed by 2 bases and J by 5 bases, 6 bases remained unmatched. CDR1 is LGHNA and CDR2 is YSLEER in the germline V gene.

J is TRBJ1-3 and V is TRBV19, with 11 bases matching TRBD1. The V and J ends lost 4 bases and 5 bases, in that order; junction bases with no gene match: 4. Germline V gene data show CDR1 as LNHDA and CDR2 as SQIVND (reference sequence). This CDR3 contains 15 residues. CDR3 DNA sequence: TGTGCCAGTAGTACTCGGACAGGGGGCCGAAACACCATATATTTT. As protein: CASSTRTGGRNTIYF.